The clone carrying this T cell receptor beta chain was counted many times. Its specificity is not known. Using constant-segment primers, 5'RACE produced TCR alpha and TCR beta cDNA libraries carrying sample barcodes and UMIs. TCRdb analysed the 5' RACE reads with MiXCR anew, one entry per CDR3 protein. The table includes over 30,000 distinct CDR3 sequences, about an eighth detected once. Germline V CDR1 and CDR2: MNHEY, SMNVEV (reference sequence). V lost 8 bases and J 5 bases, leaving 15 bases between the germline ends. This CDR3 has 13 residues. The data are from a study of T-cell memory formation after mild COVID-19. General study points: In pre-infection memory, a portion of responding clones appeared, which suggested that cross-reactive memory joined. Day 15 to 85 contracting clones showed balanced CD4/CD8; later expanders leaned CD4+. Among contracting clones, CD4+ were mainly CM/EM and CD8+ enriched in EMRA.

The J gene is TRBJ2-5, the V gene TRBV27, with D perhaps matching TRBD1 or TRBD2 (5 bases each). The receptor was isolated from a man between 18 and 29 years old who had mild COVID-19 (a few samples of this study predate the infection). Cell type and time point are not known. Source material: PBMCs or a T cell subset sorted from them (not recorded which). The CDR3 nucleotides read TGTGCCAGCGGGCCTGGGGGTGGGGAGACCCAGTACTTC. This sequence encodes CASGPGGGETQYF.